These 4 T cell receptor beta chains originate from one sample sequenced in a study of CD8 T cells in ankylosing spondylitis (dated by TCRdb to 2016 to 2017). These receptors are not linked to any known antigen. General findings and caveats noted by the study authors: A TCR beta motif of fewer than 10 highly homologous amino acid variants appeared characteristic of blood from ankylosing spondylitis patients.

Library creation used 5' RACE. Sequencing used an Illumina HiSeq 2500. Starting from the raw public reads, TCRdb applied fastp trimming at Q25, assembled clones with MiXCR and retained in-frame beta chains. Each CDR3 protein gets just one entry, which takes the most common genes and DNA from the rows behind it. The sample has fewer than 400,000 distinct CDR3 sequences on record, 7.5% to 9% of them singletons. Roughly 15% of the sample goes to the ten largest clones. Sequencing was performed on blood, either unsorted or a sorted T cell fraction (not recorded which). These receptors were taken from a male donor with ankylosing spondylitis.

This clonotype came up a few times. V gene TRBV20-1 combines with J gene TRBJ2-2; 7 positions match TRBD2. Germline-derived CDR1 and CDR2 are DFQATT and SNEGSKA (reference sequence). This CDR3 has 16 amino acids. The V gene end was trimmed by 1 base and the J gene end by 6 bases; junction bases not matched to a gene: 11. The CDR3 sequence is CSARGGGTLGSGELFF. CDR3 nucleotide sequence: TGCAGTGCTAGAGGGGGAGGGACGCTCGGTTCCGGGGAGCTGTTTTTT.

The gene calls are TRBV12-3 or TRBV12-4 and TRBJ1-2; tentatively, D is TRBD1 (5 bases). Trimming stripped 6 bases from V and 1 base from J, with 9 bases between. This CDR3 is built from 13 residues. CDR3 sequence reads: CASSQGFNYGYTF. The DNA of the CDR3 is TGTGCCAGCAGCCAGGGCTTTAACTATGGCTACACCTTC.

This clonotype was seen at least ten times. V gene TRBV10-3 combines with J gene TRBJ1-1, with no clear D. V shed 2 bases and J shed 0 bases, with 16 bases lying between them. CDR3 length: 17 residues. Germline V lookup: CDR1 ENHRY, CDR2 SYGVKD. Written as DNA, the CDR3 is TGTGCCATCAGTGAGGTTTCGGGCACGGGGATGAACACTGAAGCTTTCTTT. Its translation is CAISEVSGTGMNTEAFF.

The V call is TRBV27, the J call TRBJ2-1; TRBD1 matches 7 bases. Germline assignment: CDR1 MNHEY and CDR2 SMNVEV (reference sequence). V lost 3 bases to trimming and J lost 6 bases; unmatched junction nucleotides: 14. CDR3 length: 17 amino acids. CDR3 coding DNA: TGTGCCAGCAGTTTGGGTCGAGGGGGCGGCTTGGGCAATGAGCAGTTCTTC. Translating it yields CASSLGRGGGLGNEQFF.